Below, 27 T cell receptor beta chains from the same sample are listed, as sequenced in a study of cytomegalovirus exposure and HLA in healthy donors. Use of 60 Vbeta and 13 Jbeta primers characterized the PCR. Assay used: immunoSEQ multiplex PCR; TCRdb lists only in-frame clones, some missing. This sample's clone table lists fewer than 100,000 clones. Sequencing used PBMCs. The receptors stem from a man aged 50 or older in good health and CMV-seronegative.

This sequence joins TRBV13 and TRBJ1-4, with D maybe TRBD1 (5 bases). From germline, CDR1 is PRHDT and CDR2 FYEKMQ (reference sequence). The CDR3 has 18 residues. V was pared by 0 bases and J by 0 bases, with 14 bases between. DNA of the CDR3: TGTGCCAGCAGCTTAGGAGCAGGGCTTAGTGCAACTAATGAAAAACTGTTTTTT. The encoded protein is CASSLGAGLSATNEKLFF.

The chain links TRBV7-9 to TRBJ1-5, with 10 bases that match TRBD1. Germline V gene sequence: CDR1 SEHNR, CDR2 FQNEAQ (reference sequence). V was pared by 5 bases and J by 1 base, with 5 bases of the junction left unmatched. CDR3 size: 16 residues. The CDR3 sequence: CASSRLGQGSNQPQHF. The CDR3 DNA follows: TGTGCCAGCAGCCGTCTGGGACAGGGGAGCAATCAGCCCCAGCATTTT.

CDR3 residues: CASNDGTGVPYNEQFF. In DNA form, the CDR3 reads TGTGCCAGCAATGATGGGACAGGGGTACCATACAATGAGCAGTTCTTC. The chain carries TRBV2 and TRBJ2-1, with 10 bases that match TRBD1. The CDR3 length is 16 residues. V shed 7 bases and J 4 bases; nucleotides not matched to a gene: 10. Per germline, CDR1 SNHLY and CDR2 FYNNEI.

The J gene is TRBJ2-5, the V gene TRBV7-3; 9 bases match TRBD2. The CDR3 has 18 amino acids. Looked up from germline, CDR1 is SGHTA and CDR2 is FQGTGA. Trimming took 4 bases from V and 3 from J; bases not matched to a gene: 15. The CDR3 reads CASSSGLAKQEAEETQYF. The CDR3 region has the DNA TGTGCCAGCAGCTCCGGACTAGCGAAACAAGAAGCTGAAGAGACCCAGTACTTC. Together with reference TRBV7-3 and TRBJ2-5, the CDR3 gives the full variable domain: GAGVSQTPSNKVTEKGKYVELRCDPISGHTALYWYRQSLGQGPEFLIYFQGTGAADDSGLPNDRFFAVRPEGSVSTLKIQRTERGDSAVYLCASSSGLAKQEAEETQYFGPGTRLLVL.

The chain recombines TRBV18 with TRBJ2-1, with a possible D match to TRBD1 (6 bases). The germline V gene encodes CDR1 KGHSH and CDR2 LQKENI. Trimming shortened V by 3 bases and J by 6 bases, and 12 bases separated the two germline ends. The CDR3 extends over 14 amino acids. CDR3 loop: CASSPWQGPNEQFF. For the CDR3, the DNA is TGTGCCAGCTCACCCTGGCAGGGGCCCAATGAGCAGTTCTTC.

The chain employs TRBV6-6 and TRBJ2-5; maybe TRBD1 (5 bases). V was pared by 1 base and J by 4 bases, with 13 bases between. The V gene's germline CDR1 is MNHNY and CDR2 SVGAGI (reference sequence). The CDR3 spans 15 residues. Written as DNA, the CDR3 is TGTGCCAGCAGTTACTGGCGTACTCAGGGAGAGACCCAGTACTTC. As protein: CASSYWRTQGETQYF.

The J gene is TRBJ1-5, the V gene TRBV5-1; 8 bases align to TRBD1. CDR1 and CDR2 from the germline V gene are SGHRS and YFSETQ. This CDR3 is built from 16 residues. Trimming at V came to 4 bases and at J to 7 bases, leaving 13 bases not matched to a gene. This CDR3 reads CASSIGPGTGGQPQHF. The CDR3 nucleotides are TGCGCCAGCAGCATAGGACCCGGGACAGGCGGGCAGCCCCAGCATTTT. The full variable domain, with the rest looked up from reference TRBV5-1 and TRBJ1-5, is KAGVTQTPRYLIKTRGQQVTLSCSPISGHRSVSWYQQTPGQGLQFLFEYFSETQRNKGNFPGRFSGRQFSNSRSEMNVSTLELGDSALYLCASSIGPGTGGQPQHFGDGTRLSIL.

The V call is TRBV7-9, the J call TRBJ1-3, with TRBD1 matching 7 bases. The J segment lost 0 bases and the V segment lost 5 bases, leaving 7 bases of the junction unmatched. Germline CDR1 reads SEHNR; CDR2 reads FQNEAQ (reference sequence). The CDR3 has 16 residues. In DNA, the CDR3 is TGTGCCAGCAGCAGGAGACAGGGTTCCTCTGGAAACACCATATATTTT. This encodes CASSRRQGSSGNTIYF.

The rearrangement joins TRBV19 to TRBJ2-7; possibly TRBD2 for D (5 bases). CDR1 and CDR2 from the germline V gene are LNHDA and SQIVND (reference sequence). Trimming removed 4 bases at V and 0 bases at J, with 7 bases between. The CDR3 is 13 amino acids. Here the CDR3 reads CASSNGVSYEQYF. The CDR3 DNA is TGTGCCAGTAGTAACGGGGTCTCCTACGAGCAGTACTTC.

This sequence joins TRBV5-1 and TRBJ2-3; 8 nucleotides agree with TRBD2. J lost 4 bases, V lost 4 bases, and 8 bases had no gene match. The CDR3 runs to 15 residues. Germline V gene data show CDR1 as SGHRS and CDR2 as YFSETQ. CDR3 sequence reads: CASSPGRASADTQYF. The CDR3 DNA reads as TGCGCCAGCAGCCCCGGGAGGGCGAGTGCAGATACGCAGTATTTT. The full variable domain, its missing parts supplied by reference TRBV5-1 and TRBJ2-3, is KAGVTQTPRYLIKTRGQQVTLSCSPISGHRSVSWYQQTPGQGLQFLFEYFSETQRNKGNFPGRFSGRQFSNSRSEMNVSTLELGDSALYLCASSPGRASADTQYFGPGTRLTVL.

The CDR3 DNA sequence: TGCGCCAGCAGCTTGGCTGGGACAGGGGGGGAGACCCAGTACTTC. It is translated as CASSLAGTGGETQYF. The rearrangement links TRBV5-1 to TRBJ2-5, with 11 bases that match TRBD1. V was pared by 0 bases and J by 5 bases, with 3 bases of the junction left unmatched. Germline CDR1 and CDR2: SGHRS and YFSETQ. There are 15 residues in the CDR3.

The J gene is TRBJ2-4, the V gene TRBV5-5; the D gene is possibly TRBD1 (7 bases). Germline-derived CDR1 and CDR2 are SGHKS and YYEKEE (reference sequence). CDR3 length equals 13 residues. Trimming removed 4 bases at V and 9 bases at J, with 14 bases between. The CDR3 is CASSITGEAIQYF. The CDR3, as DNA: TGTGCCAGCAGCATCACAGGGGAGGCCATTCAGTACTTC.

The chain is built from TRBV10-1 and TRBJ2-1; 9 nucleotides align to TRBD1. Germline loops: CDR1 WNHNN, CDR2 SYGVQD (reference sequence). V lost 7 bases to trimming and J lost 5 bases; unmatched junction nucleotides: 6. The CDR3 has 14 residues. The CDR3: CASNRDRDNNEQFF. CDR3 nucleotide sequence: TGCGCCAGCAACCGGGACAGGGACAACAATGAGCAGTTCTTC.

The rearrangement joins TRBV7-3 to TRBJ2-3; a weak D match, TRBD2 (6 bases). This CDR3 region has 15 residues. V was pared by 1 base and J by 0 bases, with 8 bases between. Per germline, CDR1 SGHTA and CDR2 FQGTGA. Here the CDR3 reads CASSLSRGSTDTQYF. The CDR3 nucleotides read TGTGCCAGCAGCTTAAGTCGGGGGAGCACAGATACGCAGTATTTT.

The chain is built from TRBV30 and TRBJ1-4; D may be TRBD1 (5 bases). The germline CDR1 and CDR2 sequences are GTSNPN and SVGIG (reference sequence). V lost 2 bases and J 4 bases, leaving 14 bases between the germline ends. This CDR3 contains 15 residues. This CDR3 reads CAWSPIDRSNEKLFF. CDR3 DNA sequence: TGTGCCTGGAGTCCCATAGACAGAAGTAATGAAAAACTGTTTTTT. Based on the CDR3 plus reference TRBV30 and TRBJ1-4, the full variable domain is SQTIHQWPATLVQPVGSPLSLECTVEGTSNPNLYWYRQAAGRGLQLLFYSVGIGQISSEVPQNLSASRPQDRQFILSSKKLLLSDSGFYLCAWSPIDRSNEKLFFGSGTQLSVL.

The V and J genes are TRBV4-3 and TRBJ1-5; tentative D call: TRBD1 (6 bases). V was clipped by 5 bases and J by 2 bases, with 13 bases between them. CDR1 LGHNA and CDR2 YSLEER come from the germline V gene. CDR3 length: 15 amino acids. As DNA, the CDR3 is TGCGCCAGCAGCTTCCACAGGGTCGGCAATCAGCCCCAGCATTTT. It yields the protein CASSFHRVGNQPQHF.

The CDR3 coding sequence is TGTGCCAGCACCCCCCGCGATGCTAATGAAAAACTGTTTTTT. It specifies CASTPRDANEKLFF. The chain joins TRBV7-9 to TRBJ1-4; D is unclear. The germline V gene encodes CDR1 SEHNR and CDR2 FQNEAQ (reference sequence). Trimming stripped 7 bases from V and 3 bases from J, with 12 bases between. The CDR3 runs 14 residues.

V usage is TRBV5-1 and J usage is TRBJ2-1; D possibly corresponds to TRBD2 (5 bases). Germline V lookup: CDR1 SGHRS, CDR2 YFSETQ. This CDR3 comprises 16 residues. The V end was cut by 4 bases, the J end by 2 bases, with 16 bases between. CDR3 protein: CASSPGRTVAYNEQFF. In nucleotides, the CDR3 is TGCGCCAGCAGCCCGGGTAGGACTGTTGCCTACAATGAGCAGTTCTTC.

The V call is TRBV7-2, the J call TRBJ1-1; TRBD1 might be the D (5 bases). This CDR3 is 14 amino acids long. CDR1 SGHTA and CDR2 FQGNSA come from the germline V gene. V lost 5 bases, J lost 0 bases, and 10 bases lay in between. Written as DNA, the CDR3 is TGTGCCAGCAGCCCACAGGCGATGAACACTGAAGCTTTCTTT. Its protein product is CASSPQAMNTEAFF. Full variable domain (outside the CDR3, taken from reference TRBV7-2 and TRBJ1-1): GAGVSQSPSNKVTEKGKDVELRCDPISGHTALYWYRQSLGQGLEFLIYFQGNSAPDKSGLPSDRFSAERTGGSVSTLTIQRTQQEDSAVYLCASSPQAMNTEAFFGQGTRLTVV.

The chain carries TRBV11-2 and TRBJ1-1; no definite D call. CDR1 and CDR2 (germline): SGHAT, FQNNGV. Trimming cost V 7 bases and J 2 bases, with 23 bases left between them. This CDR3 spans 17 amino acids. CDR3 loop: CASILGRVRRRNTEAFF. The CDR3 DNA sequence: TGTGCCAGCATCCTAGGGAGGGTTCGACGGCGAAACACTGAAGCTTTCTTT.

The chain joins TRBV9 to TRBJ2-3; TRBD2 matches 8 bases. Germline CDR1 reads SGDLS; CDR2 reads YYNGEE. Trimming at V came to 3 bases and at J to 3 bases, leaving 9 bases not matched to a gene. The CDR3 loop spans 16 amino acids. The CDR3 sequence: CASSAPVRGGTDTQYF. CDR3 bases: TGTGCCAGCAGCGCACCCGTCCGGGGGGGAACAGATACGCAGTATTTT.

The CDR3 is CASSGGGGHETQYF. Written as DNA, the CDR3 is TGTGCCAGCTCCGGCGGGGGGGGCCATGAGACCCAGTACTTC. The rearrangement links TRBV28 to TRBJ2-5; 9 nucleotides agree with TRBD2. This CDR3 has 14 residues. After removal of 8 bases from V and 5 bases from J, the junction contained 9 bases not matched to a gene. Germline loops: CDR1 MDHEN, CDR2 SYDVKM.

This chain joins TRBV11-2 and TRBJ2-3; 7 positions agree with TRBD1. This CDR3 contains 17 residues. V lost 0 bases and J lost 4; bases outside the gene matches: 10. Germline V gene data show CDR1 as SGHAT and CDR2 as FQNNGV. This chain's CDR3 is CASSLEEFTGVADTQYF. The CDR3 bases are TGTGCCAGCAGCTTAGAAGAATTCACAGGGGTAGCAGATACGCAGTATTTT.

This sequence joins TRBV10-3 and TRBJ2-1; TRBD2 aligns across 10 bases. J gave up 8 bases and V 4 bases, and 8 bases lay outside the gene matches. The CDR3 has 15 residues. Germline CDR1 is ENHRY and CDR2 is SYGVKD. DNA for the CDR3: TGTGCCATCAGTGTTCTAGCGGGAGCCTTGGATGAGCAGTTCTTC. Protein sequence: CAISVLAGALDEQFF.

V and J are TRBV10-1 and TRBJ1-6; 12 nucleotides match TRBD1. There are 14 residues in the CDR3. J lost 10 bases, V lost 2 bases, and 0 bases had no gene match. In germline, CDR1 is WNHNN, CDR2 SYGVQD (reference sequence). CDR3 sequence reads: CASSEGTGGSPLHF. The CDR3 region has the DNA TGCGCCAGCAGTGAGGGGACAGGGGGCTCACCCCTCCACTTT.

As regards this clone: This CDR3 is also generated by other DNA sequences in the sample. As DNA, the CDR3 is TGTGCCAGCAGCTTGGACAGCCTGGCTAACTATGGCTACACCTTC. Encoded protein: CASSLDSLANYGYTF. The rearrangement joins TRBV5-6 to TRBJ1-2; no firm D call. CDR3 size: 15 residues. Trimming pared 0 bases from V and 0 bases from J, leaving 9 bases between. Looked up from germline, CDR1 is SGHDT and CDR2 is YYEEEE.

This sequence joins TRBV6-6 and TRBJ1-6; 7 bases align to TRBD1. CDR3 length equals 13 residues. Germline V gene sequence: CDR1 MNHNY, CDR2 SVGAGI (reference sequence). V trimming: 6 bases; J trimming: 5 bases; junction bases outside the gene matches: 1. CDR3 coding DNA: TGTGCCAGCAGCGGACAGGATAATTCACCCCTCCACTTT. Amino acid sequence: CASSGQDNSPLHF.